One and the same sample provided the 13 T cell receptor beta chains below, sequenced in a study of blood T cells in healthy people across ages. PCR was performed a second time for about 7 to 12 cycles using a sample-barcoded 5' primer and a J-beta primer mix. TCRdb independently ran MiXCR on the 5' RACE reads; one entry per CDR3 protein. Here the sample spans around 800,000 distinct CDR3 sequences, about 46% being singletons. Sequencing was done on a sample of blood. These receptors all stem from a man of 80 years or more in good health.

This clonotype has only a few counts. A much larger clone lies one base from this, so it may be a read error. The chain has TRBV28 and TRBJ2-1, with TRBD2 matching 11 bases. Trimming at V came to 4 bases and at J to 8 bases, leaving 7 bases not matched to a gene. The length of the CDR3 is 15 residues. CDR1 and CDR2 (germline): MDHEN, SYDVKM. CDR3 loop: CASSSVAGGPDEQFF. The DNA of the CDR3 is TGTGCCAGCAGTTCTGTAGCGGGAGGGCCCGATGAGCAGTTCTTC.

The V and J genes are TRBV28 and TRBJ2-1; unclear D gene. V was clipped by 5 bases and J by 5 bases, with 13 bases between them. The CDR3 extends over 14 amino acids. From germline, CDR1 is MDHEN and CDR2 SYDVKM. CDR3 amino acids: CASSPLQIDNEQFF. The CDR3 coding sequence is TGTGCCAGCAGTCCCCTACAGATAGACAATGAGCAGTTCTTC.

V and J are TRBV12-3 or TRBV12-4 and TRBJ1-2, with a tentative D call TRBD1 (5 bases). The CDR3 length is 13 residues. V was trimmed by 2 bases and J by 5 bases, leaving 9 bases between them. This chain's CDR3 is CASSLIGEYGYTF. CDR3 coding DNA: TGTGCCAGCAGTTTAATAGGGGAGTATGGCTACACCTTC.

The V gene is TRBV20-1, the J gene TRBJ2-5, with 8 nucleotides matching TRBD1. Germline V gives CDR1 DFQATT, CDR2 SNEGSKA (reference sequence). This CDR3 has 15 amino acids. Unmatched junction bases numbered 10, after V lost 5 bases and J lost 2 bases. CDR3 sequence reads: CSAGGQGASQETQYF. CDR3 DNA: TGCAGTGCTGGGGGCCAGGGGGCAAGTCAAGAGACCCAGTACTTC.

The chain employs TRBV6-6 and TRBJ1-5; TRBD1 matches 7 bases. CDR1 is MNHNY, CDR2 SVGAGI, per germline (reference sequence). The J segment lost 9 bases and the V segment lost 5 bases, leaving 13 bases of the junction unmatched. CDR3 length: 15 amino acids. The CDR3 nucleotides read TGTGCCAGCAGTAACCCGCGACAGGGCGCTGGGCCCCAGCATTTT. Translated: CASSNPRQGAGPQHF.

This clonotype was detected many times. As DNA, the CDR3 is TGTGCCATCAGTGAGTCTGGCGGGAGGGGGCGGAACGAGCAGTACTTC. Its protein is CAISESGGRGRNEQYF. V usage is TRBV10-3 and J usage is TRBJ2-7, with TRBD2 matching 9 bases. CDR3 size: 16 residues. Germline V CDR1 and CDR2: ENHRY, SYGVKD. Trimming cost V 0 bases and J 5 bases; bases outside gene matches: 8.

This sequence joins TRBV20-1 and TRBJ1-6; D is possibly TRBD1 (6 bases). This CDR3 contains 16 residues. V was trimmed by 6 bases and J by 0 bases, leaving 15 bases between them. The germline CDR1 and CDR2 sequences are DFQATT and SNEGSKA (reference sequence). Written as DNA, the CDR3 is TGCAGTGCCCCAGGACAGATCAGCTCCTATAATTCACCCCTCCACTTT. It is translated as CSAPGQISSYNSPLHF.

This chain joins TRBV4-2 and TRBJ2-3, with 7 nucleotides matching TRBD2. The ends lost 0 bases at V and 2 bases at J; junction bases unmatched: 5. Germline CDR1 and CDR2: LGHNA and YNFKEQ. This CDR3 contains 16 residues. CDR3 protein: CASSQDPGGLTDTQYF. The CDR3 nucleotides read TGTGCCAGCAGCCAAGATCCGGGAGGACTCACAGATACGCAGTATTTT.

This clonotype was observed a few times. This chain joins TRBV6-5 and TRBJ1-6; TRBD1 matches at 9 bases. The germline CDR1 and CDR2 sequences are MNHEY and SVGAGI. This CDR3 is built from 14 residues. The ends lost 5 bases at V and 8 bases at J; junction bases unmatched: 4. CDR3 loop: CASSGDRVDSPLHF. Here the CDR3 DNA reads TGTGCCAGCAGTGGGGACAGGGTTGATTCACCCCTCCACTTT.

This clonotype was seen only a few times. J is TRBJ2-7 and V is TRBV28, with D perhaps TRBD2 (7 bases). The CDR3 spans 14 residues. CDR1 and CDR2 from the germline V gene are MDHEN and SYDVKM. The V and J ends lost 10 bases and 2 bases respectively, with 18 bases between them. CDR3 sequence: CATGGLAQTYEQYF. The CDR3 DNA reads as TGTGCCACCGGGGGGCTAGCGCAGACCTACGAGCAGTACTTC.

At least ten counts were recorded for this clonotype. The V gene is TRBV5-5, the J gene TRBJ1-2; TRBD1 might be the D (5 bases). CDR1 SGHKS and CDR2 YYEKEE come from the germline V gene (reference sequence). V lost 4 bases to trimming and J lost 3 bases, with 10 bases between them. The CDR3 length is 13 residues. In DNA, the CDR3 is TGTGCCAGCAGCGGAGACAGCCACTATGGCTACACCTTC. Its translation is CASSGDSHYGYTF.

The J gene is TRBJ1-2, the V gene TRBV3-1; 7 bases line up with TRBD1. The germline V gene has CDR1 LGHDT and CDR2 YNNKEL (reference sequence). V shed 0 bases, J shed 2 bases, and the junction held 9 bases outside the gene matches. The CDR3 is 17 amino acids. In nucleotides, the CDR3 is TGTGCCAGCAGCCAAGACCGAGGGCAGGGGGGAAACTATGGCTACACCTTC. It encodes CASSQDRGQGGNYGYTF.

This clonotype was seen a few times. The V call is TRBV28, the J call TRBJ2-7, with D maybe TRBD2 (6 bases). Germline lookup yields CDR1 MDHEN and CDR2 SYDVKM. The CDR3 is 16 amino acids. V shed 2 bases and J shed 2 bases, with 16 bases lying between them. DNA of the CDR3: TGTGCCAGCAGTTTACCGCCCGTGGGGGGTGCCTACGAGCAGTACTTC. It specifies CASSLPPVGGAYEQYF.